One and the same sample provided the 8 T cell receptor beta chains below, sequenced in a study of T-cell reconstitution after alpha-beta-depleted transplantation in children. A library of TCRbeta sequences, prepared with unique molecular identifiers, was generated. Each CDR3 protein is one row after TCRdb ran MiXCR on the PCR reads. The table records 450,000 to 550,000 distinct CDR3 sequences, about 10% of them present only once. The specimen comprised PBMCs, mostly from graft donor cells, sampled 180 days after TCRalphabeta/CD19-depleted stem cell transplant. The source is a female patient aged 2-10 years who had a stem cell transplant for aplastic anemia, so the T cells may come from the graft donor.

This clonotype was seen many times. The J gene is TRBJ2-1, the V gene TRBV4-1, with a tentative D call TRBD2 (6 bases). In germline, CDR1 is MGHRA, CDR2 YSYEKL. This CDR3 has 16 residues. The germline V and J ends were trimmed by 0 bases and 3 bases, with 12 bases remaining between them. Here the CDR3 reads CASSQELGGNYNEQFF. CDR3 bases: TGCGCCAGCAGCCAAGAGCTGGGCGGGAACTACAATGAGCAGTTCTTC.

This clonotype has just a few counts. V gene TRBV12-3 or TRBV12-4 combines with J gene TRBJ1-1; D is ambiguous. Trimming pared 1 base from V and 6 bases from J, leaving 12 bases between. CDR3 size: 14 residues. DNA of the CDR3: TGTGCCAGCAGTTTAGGGGAGACCTCCTCTGAAGCTTTCTTT. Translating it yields CASSLGETSSEAFF.

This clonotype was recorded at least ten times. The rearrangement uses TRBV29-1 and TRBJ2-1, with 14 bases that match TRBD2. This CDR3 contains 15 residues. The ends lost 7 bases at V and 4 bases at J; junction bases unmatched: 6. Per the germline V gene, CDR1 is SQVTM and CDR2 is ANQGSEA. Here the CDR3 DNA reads TGCAGCGCCGGGACTAGCGGGAGAGCTTACAATGAGCAGTTCTTC. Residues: CSAGTSGRAYNEQFF.

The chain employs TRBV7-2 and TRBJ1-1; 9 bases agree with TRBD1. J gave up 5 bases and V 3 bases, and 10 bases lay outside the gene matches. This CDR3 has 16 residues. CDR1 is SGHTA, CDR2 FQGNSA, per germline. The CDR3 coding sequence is TGTGCCAGCAGCTTTAGCACAGGGGGCGTTCGGACTGAAGCTTTCTTT. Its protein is CASSFSTGGVRTEAFF.

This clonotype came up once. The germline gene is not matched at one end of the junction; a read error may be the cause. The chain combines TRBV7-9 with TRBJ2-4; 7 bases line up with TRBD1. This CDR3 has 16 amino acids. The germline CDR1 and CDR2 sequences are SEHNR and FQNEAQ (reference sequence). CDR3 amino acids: CASSPGQRKPKNIQYF. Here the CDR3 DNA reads TGTGCCAGCAGCCCGGGACAGCGGAAGCCCAAAAACATTCAGTACTTT.

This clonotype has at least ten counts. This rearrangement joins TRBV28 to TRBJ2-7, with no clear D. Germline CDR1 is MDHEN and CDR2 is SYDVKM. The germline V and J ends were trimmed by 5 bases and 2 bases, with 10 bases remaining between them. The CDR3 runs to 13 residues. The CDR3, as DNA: TGTGCCAGCAGTCTTACGGTGGCCTACGAGCAGTACTTC. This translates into CASSLTVAYEQYF.

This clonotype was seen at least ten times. As DNA, the CDR3 is TGTGCCAGCAGTTTCAGGGGGCGGTCTAATGAAAAACTGTTTTTT. This gives the protein CASSFRGRSNEKLFF. This chain uses TRBV12-3 or TRBV12-4 with TRBJ1-4; 8 bases line up with TRBD1. The length of the CDR3 is 15 residues. Trimming took 3 bases from V and 3 from J; bases not matched to a gene: 3.

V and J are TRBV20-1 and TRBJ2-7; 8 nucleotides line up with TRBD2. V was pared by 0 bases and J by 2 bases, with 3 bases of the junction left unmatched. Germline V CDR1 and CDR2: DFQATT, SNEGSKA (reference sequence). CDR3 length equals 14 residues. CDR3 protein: CSARDRGRPYEQYF. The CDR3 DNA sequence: TGCAGTGCTAGAGATCGCGGGAGGCCCTACGAGCAGTACTTC.